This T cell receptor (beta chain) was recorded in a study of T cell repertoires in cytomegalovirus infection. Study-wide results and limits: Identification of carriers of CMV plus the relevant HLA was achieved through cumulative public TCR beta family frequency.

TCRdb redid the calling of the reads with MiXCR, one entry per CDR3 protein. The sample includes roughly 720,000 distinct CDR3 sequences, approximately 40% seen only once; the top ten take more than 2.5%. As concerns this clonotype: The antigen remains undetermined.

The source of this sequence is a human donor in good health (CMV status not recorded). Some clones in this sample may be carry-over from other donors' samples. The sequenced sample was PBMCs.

The chain's CDR3 is CAISPLNQGLAGGPYVYNEQFF. CDR3 nucleotides: TGTGCCATCAGTCCGCTGAACCAAGGACTAGCGGGAGGGCCTTACGTGTACAATGAGCAGTTCTTC. The rearrangement uses TRBV10-3 and TRBJ2-1; TRBD2 matches at 15 bases. V shed 5 bases, J shed 4 bases, and the junction held 21 bases outside the gene matches. CDR1 and CDR2 (germline): ENHRY, SYGVKD. This CDR3 has 22 residues.